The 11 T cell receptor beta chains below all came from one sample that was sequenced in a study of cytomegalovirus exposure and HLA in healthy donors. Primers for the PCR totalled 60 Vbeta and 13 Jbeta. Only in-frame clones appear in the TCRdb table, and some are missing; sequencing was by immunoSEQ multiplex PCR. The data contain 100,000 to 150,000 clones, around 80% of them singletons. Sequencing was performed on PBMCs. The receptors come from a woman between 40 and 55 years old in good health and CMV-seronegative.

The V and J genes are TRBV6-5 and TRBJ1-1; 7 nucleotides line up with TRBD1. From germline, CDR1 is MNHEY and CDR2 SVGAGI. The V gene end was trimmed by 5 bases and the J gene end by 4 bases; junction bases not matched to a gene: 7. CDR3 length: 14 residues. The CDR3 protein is CASSVTGKATEAFF. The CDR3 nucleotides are TGTGCCAGCAGTGTGACAGGGAAGGCCACTGAAGCTTTCTTT.

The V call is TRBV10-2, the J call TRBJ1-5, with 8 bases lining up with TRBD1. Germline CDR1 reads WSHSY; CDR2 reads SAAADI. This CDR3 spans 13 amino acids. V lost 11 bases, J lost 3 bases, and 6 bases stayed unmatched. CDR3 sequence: CAYGTGYNQPQHF. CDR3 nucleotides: TGCGCCTACGGGACAGGTTACAATCAGCCCCAGCATTTT.

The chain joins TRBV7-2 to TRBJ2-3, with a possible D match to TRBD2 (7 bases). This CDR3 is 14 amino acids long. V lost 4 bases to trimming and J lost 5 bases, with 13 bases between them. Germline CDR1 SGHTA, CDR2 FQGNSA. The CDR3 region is CASSSPGGRDTQYF. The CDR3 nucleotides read TGTGCCAGCAGCTCCCCGGGGGGCCGAGATACGCAGTATTTT.

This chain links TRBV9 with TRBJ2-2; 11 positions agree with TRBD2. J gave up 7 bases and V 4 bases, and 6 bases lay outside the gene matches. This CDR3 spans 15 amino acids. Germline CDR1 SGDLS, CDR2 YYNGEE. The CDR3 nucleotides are TGTGCCAGCAGCTTACGACTAGCGGGAAACGGGGAGCTGTTTTTT. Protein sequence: CASSLRLAGNGELFF. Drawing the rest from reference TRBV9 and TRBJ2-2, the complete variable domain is DSGVTQTPKHLITATGQRVTLRCSPRSGDLSVYWYQQSLDQGLQFLIQYYNGEERAKGNILERFSAQQFPDLHSELNLSSLELGDSALYFCASSLRLAGNGELFFGEGSRLTVL.

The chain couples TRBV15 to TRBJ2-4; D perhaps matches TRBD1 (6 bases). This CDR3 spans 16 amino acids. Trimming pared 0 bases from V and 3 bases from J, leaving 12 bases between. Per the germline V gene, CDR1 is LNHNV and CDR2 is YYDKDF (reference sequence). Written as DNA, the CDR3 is TGTGCCACCAGCAGAGATCGGGCCAGGGGCAAAAACATTCAGTACTTC. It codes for CATSRDRARGKNIQYF.

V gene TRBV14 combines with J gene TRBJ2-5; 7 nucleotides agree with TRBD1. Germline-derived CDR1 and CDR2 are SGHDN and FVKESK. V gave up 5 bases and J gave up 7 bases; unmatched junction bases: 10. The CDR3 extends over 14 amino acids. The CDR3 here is CASSSQTGKVTQYF. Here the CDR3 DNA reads TGTGCCAGCAGCTCCCAGACAGGGAAGGTGACCCAGTACTTC. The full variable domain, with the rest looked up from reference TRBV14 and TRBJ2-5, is EAGVTQFPSHSVIEKGQTVTLRCDPISGHDNLYWYRRVMGKEIKFLLHFVKESKQDESGMPNNRFLAERTGGTYSTLKVQPAELEDSGVYFCASSSQTGKVTQYFGPGTRLLVL.

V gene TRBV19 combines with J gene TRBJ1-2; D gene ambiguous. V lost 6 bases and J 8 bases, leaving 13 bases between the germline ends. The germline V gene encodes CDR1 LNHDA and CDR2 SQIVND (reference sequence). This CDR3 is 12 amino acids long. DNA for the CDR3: TGTGCCAGTAGGACGACAACCCACGGCTACACCTTC. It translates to CASRTTTHGYTF.

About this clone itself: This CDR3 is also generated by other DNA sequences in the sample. In nucleotides, the CDR3 is TGTGCCAGCAGCGTGGGGACAGGGGGAAACTCTGGAAACACCATATATTTT. Its protein is CASSVGTGGNSGNTIYF. The chain links TRBV9 to TRBJ1-3; TRBD1 matches 11 bases. CDR3 length: 17 amino acids. Per the germline V gene, CDR1 is SGDLS and CDR2 is YYNGEE. Losses at the gene ends were 2 bases for V and 0 bases for J; bases not matched to a gene: 4.

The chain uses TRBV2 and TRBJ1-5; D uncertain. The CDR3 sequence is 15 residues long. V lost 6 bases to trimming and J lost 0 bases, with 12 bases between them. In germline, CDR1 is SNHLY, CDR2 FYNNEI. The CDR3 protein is CASREARYSNQPQHF. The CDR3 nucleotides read TGTGCCAGCAGGGAGGCGCGATATAGCAATCAGCCCCAGCATTTT.

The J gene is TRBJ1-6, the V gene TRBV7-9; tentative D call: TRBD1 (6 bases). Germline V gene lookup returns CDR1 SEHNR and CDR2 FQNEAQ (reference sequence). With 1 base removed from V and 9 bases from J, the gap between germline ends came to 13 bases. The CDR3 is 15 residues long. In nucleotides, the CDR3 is TGTGCCAGCAGCTTAGAACAGGGAGGGCGTTCACCCCTCCACTTT. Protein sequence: CASSLEQGGRSPLHF.

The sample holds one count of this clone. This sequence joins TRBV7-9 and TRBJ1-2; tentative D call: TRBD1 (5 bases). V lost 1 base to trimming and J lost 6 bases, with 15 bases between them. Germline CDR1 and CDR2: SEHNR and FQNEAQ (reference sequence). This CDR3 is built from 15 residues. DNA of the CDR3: TGTGCCAGCAGCTTAGGCTCCGGGGGTGAAGATGGCTACACCTTC. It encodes CASSLGSGGEDGYTF. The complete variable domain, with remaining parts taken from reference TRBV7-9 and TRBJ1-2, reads DTGVSQNPRHKITKRGQNVTFRCDPISEHNRLYWYRQTLGQGPEFLTYFQNEAQLEKSRLLSDRFSAERPKGSFSTLEIQRTEQGDSAMYLCASSLGSGGEDGYTFGSGTRLTVV.